What follows describes a single TCR beta chain. This receptor's antigen is unknown. Base qualities were left out, and no much larger clone turns up one base away. CDR3 length: 12 amino acids, cysteine to phenylalanine. The only DNA kept is the CDR3, 36 bases in frame from the first base. Relative to germline, V is 1 base shorter and J is 11 bases shorter, with 11 bases between their ends. For CDR1 and CDR2, the germline V gene lists KGHSH and LQKENI. Every bulk PBMC sample was loaded with the same fixed amount of about 0.35 ug of DNA. TCR beta CDR3 sequences were amplified from genomic DNA with the immunoSEQ TCRb Assay kit following manufacturer instructions. The KAPA Library Quantification Kit for Illumina platforms was used to quantify the pooled libraries by qPCR. Pooled libraries were clustered at 0.6-1.1 pM and sequenced on an Illumina NextSeq 500. The authors processed their data as follows. Analysis of the TCR data relied on immunoSEQ ANALYZER and the R LymphoSeq package. A rearrangement efficiency score was calculated as productive divided by the sum of productive and non-productive CDR3 sequences. Clonality was measured with the Gini coefficient and diversity with the Renyi index at alpha=1, compared pairwise between timepoints within each patient. In LymphoSeq, clonal relatedness was computed with an edit distance of 3 and repertoire similarity was computed with the Bhattacharyya coefficient. To classify response, a linear discriminant analysis based on week-3 changes in clonality and diversity was built using the R MASS and caret packages. TCRdb carries this immuneACCESS record with in-frame sequences only. Its versions omit some clonotypes, under half of them owing to an unresolved V gene in the studies checked, with the rest unexplained. V, J and clone size were drawn from that table, and D and trimming were deduced from the DNA. For this sample the table gives about 12,000 clones, of which roughly 90% were detected only once. Of the sample, roughly 3.9% falls within the top ten clones.

The sample belongs to a study of blood T cell dynamics during melanoma immunotherapy (TCRdb year 2020). Turning to the overall study: All patients had metastatic melanoma and were given first-line pembrolizumab or nivolumab plus ipilimumab as standard of care in the United Kingdom. Consecutive patients formed a training cohort, and a further independent group of patients from the same centre was pooled into an external validation set. To identify early correlates of response, the study profiled peripheral T cell receptor repertoires in patients with metastatic melanoma before and after one cycle of checkpoint inhibitor therapy. Broad study findings and their caveats: Patients who later achieved disease control showed a bifurcated PBMC repertoire reorganization at W3, with increased clonality or increased diversity, unlike progressors. Whether the T cell clones driving repertoire changes were melanoma-specific or reflected general immune activation could not be determined in the study. The relatively small sample size was acknowledged as something that could potentially limit how far the results can be generalized.

The time point tag for this specimen amounts to: week 3, after first cycle of checkpoint inhibitor. Blood was sampled before treatment (T0) and at week 3 (W3), after the first cycle of checkpoint blockade. Except for a couple of patients with rapid clinical progression, response was assessed 12 weeks after the first infusion by RECIST 1.1; disease control meant complete response, partial response or stable disease. Patients were not eligible if they had prior systemic cancer treatment, concomitant immunosuppressant therapy or synchronous other active malignancies. Bulk PBMC and plasma cell-free DNA were both sequenced for TCR beta so that circulating cells and T cell turnover could be tracked. PBMC were isolated from blood with Lymphoprep and SepMate tubes, followed by red cell lysis. QIAamp DNA Blood Mini kits were used to extract DNA from PBMC and sorted T cell subsets.

The receptor chain draws on TRBV18 and TRBJ1-1; D gene: possibly TRBD1, on 6 matching bases. This sequence was found in a human donor with melanoma. Sequenced here: blood, sampled from a patient treated with checkpoint blockade. In nucleotides, the sequence is TGTGCCAGCTCACCACGGGGGCTCGACGCTTTCTTT. This translates into CASSPRGLDAFF.